The 2 T cell receptor beta chains listed next were all sequenced from one sample in a study of beta chain features in type 1 diabetes. Expressed TCRB transcripts were sequenced because the entire RNA isolate underwent reverse transcription. Profiling relied on immunoSEQ multiplex PCR, and the TCRdb table lists in-frame clones only, not all of them. This sample yields a few hundred thousand clones, of which approximately 10% are seen a single time; approximately 0.016% belongs to the top ten. The sequenced sample was naive CD4+ T cells from blood. Receptor source: a woman under 40 in good health.

This chain connects TRBV14 to TRBJ1-2; D gene uncertain. Trimming shortened V by 4 bases and J by 8 bases, and 20 bases separated the two germline ends. Germline lookup yields CDR1 SGHDN and CDR2 FVKESK. CDR3 length: 15 residues. CDR3 DNA sequence: TGTGCCAGCAGCCTCCAAGATATCGCGGGAAGGGGCTACACCTTC. Translating it yields CASSLQDIAGRGYTF.

The chain links TRBV27 to TRBJ1-2, with 9 bases matching TRBD1. Germline assignment: CDR1 MNHEY and CDR2 SMNVEV (reference sequence). The trim removed 3 bases at V and 4 bases at J, leaving 3 bases unmatched. This CDR3 comprises 14 residues. The CDR3 here is CASSFGDRAYGYTF. The CDR3 DNA reads as TGTGCCAGCAGTTTCGGGGACAGGGCCTATGGCTACACCTTC.